This T cell receptor (beta chain) was obtained from a study of shared clonotypes between healthy human individuals. A note on this clone: Its target is unknown.

CD4+ cells were split into CD45RA+ naive and CD45RA-negative memory subsets. The CDR3 is 14 amino acids. Germline V lookup: CDR1 MDHEN, CDR2 SYDVKM. With V trimmed by 0 bases and J by 4 bases, 3 bases remained unmatched. Study observations and caveats: As a rule, naive subsets had a larger estimated richness than memory subsets. Blood was the only sampled material, and tissue repertoires likely differ.

Per sorted-subset replicate PCR, input was approximately 0.2 ug DNA, representing roughly 28,000 T cell genomes. Method: immunoSEQ multiplex PCR; TCRdb's copy keeps in-frame clones and lacks some. Of roughly 1,500,000 clones listed, around 98% are singletons. The clonotype originates from a man in his thirties or forties in good health. The chain uses TRBV28 and TRBJ2-7, with TRBD2 matching over 7 bases. The material sequenced was naive CD4+ T cells sorted from blood. The subset denotes: CD45RA+ positively selected. The CDR3 DNA follows: TGTGCCAGCAGTTTATGGCGGGAGCGGTACGAGCAGTACTTC. Its translation: CASSLWRERYEQYF.